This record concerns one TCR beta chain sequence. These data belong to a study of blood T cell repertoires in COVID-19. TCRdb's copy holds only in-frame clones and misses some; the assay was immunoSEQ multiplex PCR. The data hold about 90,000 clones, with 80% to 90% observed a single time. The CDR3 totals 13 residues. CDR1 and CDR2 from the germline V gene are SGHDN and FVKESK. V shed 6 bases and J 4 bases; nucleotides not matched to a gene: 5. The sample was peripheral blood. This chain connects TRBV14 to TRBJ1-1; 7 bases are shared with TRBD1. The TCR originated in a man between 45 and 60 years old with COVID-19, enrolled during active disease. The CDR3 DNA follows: TGTGCCAGCAGGCATTCAGGGGGCACTGAAGCTTTCTTT. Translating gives CASRHSGGTEAFF.